These 30 T cell receptor beta chains were sequenced from one sample in a study of cytomegalovirus exposure and HLA in healthy donors (dated by TCRdb to the late 2010s). Library generation was performed with the immunoSEQ multiplex PCR assay. The multiplex PCR relied on a mix of 60 forward primers for TCR Vbeta segments and 13 reverse primers for TCR Jbeta segments. The immuneACCESS repertoire file appears here via TCRdb, limited to in-frame rearrangements. These files lack a portion of the clones; in checked studies, under half of the deficit traces to unresolved V genes, and the cause of the others is not known. The sample table shows roughly 100,000 clones, and about 75% are seen once. The ten most abundant clones make up around 5% of the sample. The sample consisted of PBMCs. The source of these receptors is a middle-aged woman in good health and CMV-seronegative.

This sequence joins TRBV4-2 and TRBJ2-7, with 8 nucleotides matching TRBD2. J was trimmed by 1 base and V by 0 bases; bases with no gene match: 5. The germline V gene has CDR1 LGHNA and CDR2 YNFKEQ. The CDR3 length is 16 residues. CDR3 DNA sequence: TGTGCCAGCAGCCAAGACTTAAGCGGGGGATCCTACGAGCAGTACTTC. Residues: CASSQDLSGGSYEQYF.

Concerning this clone itself: Lacking the conserved final phenylalanine or tryptophan, this CDR3 likely reflects a read error. The limits of the CDR3 on the DNA are not certain, so only TCRdb's listed CDR3 is given. The V and J genes are TRBV30 and TRBJ1-1. CDR1 and CDR2 from the germline V gene are GTSNPN and SVGIG (reference sequence). The CDR3 has 8 amino acids, counting both end residues. The CDR3 loop is CAWSGSPK.

The CDR3 reads CASSKVETGSYEQYF. DNA for the CDR3: TGTGCCAGCAGCAAAGTGGAGACGGGCTCCTACGAGCAGTACTTC. The V gene is TRBV21-1, the J gene TRBJ2-7; the D call TRBD2 from the table was never checked on the DNA. TRBV21-1 is described as a pseudogene. The CDR3 is 15 residues long.

V and J are TRBV27 and TRBJ1-1; D is unclear. Germline V lookup: CDR1 MNHEY, CDR2 SMNVEV (reference sequence). There are 11 residues in the CDR3. V was pared by 6 bases and J by 8 bases, with 10 bases between. The CDR3 region is CASREGGEAFF. The DNA for the CDR3 is TGTGCCAGCAGGGAAGGAGGGGAAGCTTTCTTT.

This chain uses TRBV5-1 with TRBJ1-3; no firm D call. V gave up 0 bases and J gave up 3 bases, with 4 bases separating them. The CDR3 sequence is 13 residues long. CDR1 is SGHRS, CDR2 YFSETQ, per germline. In DNA, the CDR3 is TGCGCCAGCAGCTTGGATCGTGGAAACACCATATATTTT. Translated, it gives CASSLDRGNTIYF.

The rearrangement joins TRBV10-1 to TRBJ1-2; 7 nucleotides match TRBD1. The junction had 4 bases not matched to a gene; V was cut back by 5 bases and J by 4 bases. CDR1 is WNHNN and CDR2 is SYGVQD in the germline V gene (reference sequence). The CDR3 is 13 amino acids. The CDR3 loop reads CASSPTGFYGYTF. In DNA form, the CDR3 reads TGCGCCAGCAGTCCGACAGGGTTCTATGGCTACACCTTC.

The V and J genes are TRBV30 and TRBJ2-7; 8 nucleotides agree with TRBD1. Looked up from germline, CDR1 is GTSNPN and CDR2 is SVGIG (reference sequence). There are 15 residues in the CDR3. The trim removed 0 bases at V and 5 bases at J, leaving 9 bases unmatched. Here the CDR3 DNA reads TGTGCCTGGAGTGTAGGGTCAGGGGGCGTGGACGAGCAGTACTTC. Encoded protein: CAWSVGSGGVDEQYF. Drawing the rest from reference TRBV30 and TRBJ2-7, the complete variable domain is SQTIHQWPATLVQPVGSPLSLECTVEGTSNPNLYWYRQAAGRGLQLLFYSVGIGQISSEVPQNLSASRPQDRQFILSSKKLLLSDSGFYLCAWSVGSGGVDEQYFGPGTRLTVT.

The chain carries TRBV28 and TRBJ1-2, with 10 bases lining up with TRBD1. Germline CDR1 and CDR2: MDHEN and SYDVKM. Trimming at V came to 2 bases and at J to 3 bases, leaving 9 bases not matched to a gene. The CDR3 loop spans 17 amino acids. The CDR3 coding sequence is TGTGCCAGCAGTTTACCCACCGGGACAGGGGAACACTATGGCTACACCTTC. This translates into CASSLPTGTGEHYGYTF.

CDR3 in DNA: TGCGCCAGCAGCAACCCGGAGACAGGTAATTCACCCCTCCACTTT. Amino acid sequence: CASSNPETGNSPLHF. The chain carries TRBV5-1 and TRBJ1-6; TRBD1 is a possible D gene (6 bases). CDR3 length: 15 residues. Trimming removed 4 bases from V and 6 bases from J, with 14 bases in between. Germline V gene lookup returns CDR1 SGHRS and CDR2 YFSETQ.

The V call is TRBV6-1, the J call TRBJ2-7; perhaps TRBD2 as D (6 bases). The length of the CDR3 is 14 residues. Germline lookup yields CDR1 MNHNS and CDR2 SASEGT. The V end lost 5 bases, the J end lost 4 bases, and 15 bases lay between the germline ends. CDR3 in amino acids: CASSRRREEYEQYF. CDR3 nucleotides: TGTGCCAGCAGTCGTCGGCGGGAAGAATACGAGCAGTACTTC.

The genes are TRBV5-1 and TRBJ2-1; D unresolved. This CDR3 region has 16 residues. V shed 0 bases and J shed 0 bases, with 10 bases lying between them. Germline assignment: CDR1 SGHRS and CDR2 YFSETQ. This chain's CDR3 is CASSLAPLSSYNEQFF. Written as DNA, the CDR3 is TGCGCCAGCAGCTTGGCGCCGCTAAGCTCCTACAATGAGCAGTTCTTC.

V is TRBV28 and J is TRBJ1-2; 9 bases match TRBD1. This CDR3 is 14 amino acids long. Germline V CDR1 and CDR2: MDHEN, SYDVKM. The V gene end was trimmed by 7 bases and the J gene end by 4 bases; junction bases not matched to a gene: 7. Here the CDR3 reads CASIPGQGIYGYTF. The CDR3 nucleotides read TGTGCCAGCATACCGGGACAGGGCATCTATGGCTACACCTTC.

The gene calls are TRBV4-1 and TRBJ2-5; possible D gene TRBD1, 5 bases. CDR3 size: 14 residues. V was trimmed by 1 base and J by 2 bases, leaving 8 bases between them. Germline values: CDR1 MGHRA, CDR2 YSYEKL. This chain's CDR3 is CASSQGGRQETQYF. The CDR3 DNA follows: TGCGCCAGCAGCCAAGGGGGCAGACAAGAGACCCAGTACTTC.

In regard to this clone: The junction does not match germline at one end; this may be a read error. The rearrangement uses TRBV6-1 and TRBJ2-1, with TRBD1 matching 7 bases. CDR1 is MNHNS, CDR2 SASEGT, per germline. This CDR3 has 13 residues. CDR3 sequence: CASTGTAYNERFF. The DNA for the CDR3 is TGTGCCAGCACTGGGACAGCTTACAATGAGCGGTTCTTC.

V is TRBV27 and J is TRBJ1-1; no reliable D call. The CDR3 is made up of 13 amino acids. In germline, CDR1 is MNHEY, CDR2 SMNVEV (reference sequence). Deletions cut 3 bases from V and 8 bases from J, with 13 bases between. In nucleotides, the CDR3 is TGTGCCAGCAGTTTTAATGTCCCGGGGGAAGCTTTCTTT. It specifies CASSFNVPGEAFF.

The J gene is TRBJ2-6, the V gene TRBV30, with D tentatively TRBD2 (5 bases). Germline V gene lookup returns CDR1 GTSNPN and CDR2 SVGIG (reference sequence). This CDR3 spans 19 amino acids. The V end was cut by 0 bases, the J end by 0 bases, with 18 bases between. As DNA, the CDR3 is TGTGCCTGGAGTGTGGGCAGAGGGAGTACCAGCTCTGGGGCCAACGTCCTGACTTTC. Translated, it gives CAWSVGRGSTSSGANVLTF.

The chain has TRBV5-1 and TRBJ1-4, with 7 positions matching TRBD1. Losses at the gene ends were 3 bases for V and 7 bases for J; bases not matched to a gene: 15. CDR3 length: 17 residues. Germline V CDR1 and CDR2: SGHRS, YFSETQ. CDR3 loop: CASSSLGVGGPGEKLFF. CDR3 in DNA: TGCGCCAGCAGCTCCCTGGGGGTAGGGGGCCCTGGTGAAAAACTGTTTTTT.

The V gene is TRBV14, the J gene TRBJ2-5; 8 positions agree with TRBD1. The germline CDR1 and CDR2 sequences are SGHDN and FVKESK. The CDR3 totals 15 residues. The trim removed 1 base at V and 1 base at J, leaving 2 bases unmatched. This CDR3 reads CASSQAGTGQETQYF. CDR3 sequence (DNA): TGTGCCAGCAGCCAAGCCGGGACAGGCCAAGAGACCCAGTACTTC.

The chain uses TRBV4-2 and TRBJ2-7; D not certain. Germline CDR1 LGHNA, CDR2 YNFKEQ. The CDR3 length is 14 residues. Trimming took off 0 bases at V and 1 base at J, with 7 bases between the two ends. CDR3: CASSQDLRSYEQYF. The DNA for the CDR3 is TGTGCCAGCAGCCAAGATCTCAGATCCTACGAGCAGTACTTC.

This clone was detected only a few times. V and J are TRBV15 and TRBJ1-3; D gene ambiguous. CDR3 length equals 16 residues. V lost 1 base to trimming and J lost 2 bases, with 12 bases between them. The V gene's germline CDR1 is LNHNV and CDR2 YYDKDF (reference sequence). CDR3 sequence reads: CATSRVGSTTGNTIYF. The CDR3 nucleotides are TGTGCCACCAGCAGAGTAGGCAGCACTACTGGAAACACCATATATTTT.

This rearrangement joins TRBV6-1 to TRBJ2-7; a possible D gene is TRBD2 (6 bases). Trimming took off 11 bases at V and 3 bases at J, with 23 bases between the two ends. CDR3 length equals 15 residues. The V gene's germline CDR1 is MNHNS and CDR2 SASEGT. The CDR3: CASQGGRTLNYEQYF. For the CDR3, the DNA is TGTGCCTCACAAGGAGGGCGGACACTTAACTACGAGCAGTACTTC.

The chain recombines TRBV2 with TRBJ2-3; perhaps TRBD2 as D (5 bases). This CDR3 contains 13 residues. Looked up from germline, CDR1 is SNHLY and CDR2 is FYNNEI. With 7 bases removed from V and 2 bases from J, the gap between germline ends came to 10 bases. The CDR3, as DNA: TGTGCCAGCACCGGGAACCCCACAGATACGCAGTATTTT. This sequence encodes CASTGNPTDTQYF.

The V gene is TRBV5-4, the J gene TRBJ2-7, with 14 bases aligning to TRBD2. CDR1 and CDR2 from the germline V gene are SGHNT and YYREEE (reference sequence). Trimming at V came to 4 bases and at J to 4 bases, leaving 10 bases not matched to a gene. CDR3 length: 17 residues. As DNA, the CDR3 is TGTGCCAGCAGCCCTCGGACTAGCGGGGGGTACATGTACGAGCAGTACTTC. Its translation is CASSPRTSGGYMYEQYF.

This clone was counted a few times. This sequence joins TRBV6-6 and TRBJ1-1; the match to TRBD1 covers 9 bases. CDR3 length: 12 amino acids. V shed 4 bases and J 8 bases; nucleotides not matched to a gene: 2. Germline assignment: CDR1 MNHNY and CDR2 SVGAGI (reference sequence). Here the CDR3 reads CASSFGQGEAFF. CDR3 DNA sequence: TGTGCCAGCAGTTTCGGACAGGGGGAAGCTTTCTTT.

V gene TRBV7-6 combines with J gene TRBJ2-3, with 14 bases aligning to TRBD2. Germline V lookup: CDR1 SGHVS, CDR2 FNYEAQ. The trim removed 4 bases at V and 8 bases at J, leaving 14 bases unmatched. The CDR3 totals 18 residues. CDR3 in amino acids: CASSSQRSTSGGAVTQYF. CDR3 nucleotide sequence: TGTGCCAGCAGCTCCCAGCGATCGACTAGCGGGGGGGCCGTTACGCAGTATTTT.

The gene calls are TRBV13 and TRBJ1-1; D is uncertain. The CDR3 totals 15 residues. Germline V gives CDR1 PRHDT, CDR2 FYEKMQ (reference sequence). With 8 bases removed from V and 5 bases from J, the gap between germline ends came to 21 bases. The CDR3 DNA reads as TGTGCCAGCGCGGGCAGCTCTCTCCGAAGGACTGAAGCTTTCTTT. Amino acid sequence: CASAGSSLRRTEAFF.

This clone has just one count. This rearrangement joins TRBV11-3 to TRBJ1-4; 7 nucleotides agree with TRBD1. V gave up 5 bases and J gave up 10 bases; unmatched junction bases: 7. Germline V CDR1 and CDR2: SGHNT, YENEEA. The CDR3 is made up of 13 amino acids. CDR3 protein: CASSQGGSGKLFF. The CDR3 bases are TGTGCCAGCAGCCAGGGGGGAAGTGGAAAACTGTTTTTT.

In its sample, this clone was seen once. The gene calls are TRBV5-8 and TRBJ2-3; TRBD2 agrees at 8 bases. The CDR3 has 15 amino acids. CDR1 SGHTS and CDR2 YDEGEE come from the germline V gene. V was clipped by 5 bases and J by 2 bases; unmatched bases: 7. CDR3 protein: CASSLSGTSTDTQYF. Written as DNA, the CDR3 is TGTGCCAGCAGTCTTAGCGGGACCTCCACAGATACGCAGTATTTT.

This chain joins TRBV29-1 and TRBJ2-3, with TRBD2 matching over 8 bases. The V gene end was trimmed by 7 bases and the J gene end by 2 bases; junction bases not matched to a gene: 8. Germline V gene lookup returns CDR1 SQVTM and CDR2 ANQGSEA. The CDR3 is 14 residues long. The CDR3 protein is CSGLGRGFTDTQYF. The CDR3 DNA reads TGCAGCGGACTCGGGAGGGGGTTCACAGATACGCAGTATTTT.

The CDR3 coding sequence is TGTGCGGCGACAGGGAGCTCCTACGAGCAGTACTTC. Translation: CAATGSSYEQYF. V gene TRBV6-5 combines with J gene TRBJ2-7; the match to TRBD1 covers 7 bases. CDR3 length: 12 residues. CDR1 MNHEY and CDR2 SVGAGI come from the germline V gene.